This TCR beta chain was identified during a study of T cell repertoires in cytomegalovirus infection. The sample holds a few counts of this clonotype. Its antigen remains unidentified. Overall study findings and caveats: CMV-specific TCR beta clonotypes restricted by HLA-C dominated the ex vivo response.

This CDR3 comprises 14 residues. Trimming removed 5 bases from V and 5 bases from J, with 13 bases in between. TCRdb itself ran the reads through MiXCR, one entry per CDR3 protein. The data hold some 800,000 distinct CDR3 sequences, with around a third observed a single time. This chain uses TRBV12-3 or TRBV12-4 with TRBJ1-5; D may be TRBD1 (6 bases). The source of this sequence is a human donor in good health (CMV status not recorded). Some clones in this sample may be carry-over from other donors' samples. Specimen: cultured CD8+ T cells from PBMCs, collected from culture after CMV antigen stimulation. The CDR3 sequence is CASSRYRTDQPQHF. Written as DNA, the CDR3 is TGTGCCAGCAGTAGATACAGGACAGATCAGCCCCAGCATTTT.